What follows are 26 T cell receptor beta chains derived from one specimen sequenced in a study of identical twins. TCRdb processed the 5' RACE reads anew with MiXCR; each CDR3 protein has one entry. Counted here are 1,800,000 or so distinct CDR3 sequences, about 31% occurring once; the ten biggest clones make up approximately 0.25%. Sequenced input: cord blood. These receptors were obtained from a newborn girl in good health.

J is TRBJ2-3 and V is TRBV7-2; D possibly corresponds to TRBD2 (5 bases). The germline gives CDR1 SGHTA, CDR2 FQGNSA. The CDR3 has 15 residues. V was pared by 3 bases and J by 0 bases, with 10 bases between. Here the CDR3 reads CASSFEGYSTDTQYF. As DNA, the CDR3 is TGTGCCAGCAGCTTCGAGGGCTATAGCACAGATACGCAGTATTTT.

This clonotype came up a few times. The CDR3 sequence is CASSPRKGNQPQHF. As DNA, the CDR3 is TGTGCCAGCAGTCCCAGAAAGGGCAATCAGCCCCAGCATTTT. The rearrangement uses TRBV12-3 or TRBV12-4 and TRBJ1-5; D remains unclear. The CDR3 consists of 14 residues. V shed 5 bases and J shed 2 bases, with 10 bases lying between them.

Only a few counts were recorded for this clonotype. The rearrangement joins TRBV3-1 to TRBJ2-3; the match to TRBD1 covers 10 bases. The V and J ends lost 4 bases and 1 base, in that order; junction bases with no gene match: 5. The CDR3 is 16 amino acids. CDR1 is LGHDT, CDR2 YNNKEL, per germline (reference sequence). CDR3 in DNA: TGTGCCAGCAGCCCCTGGACAGGGGGAGGCACAGATACGCAGTATTTT. Its translation: CASSPWTGGGTDTQYF.

The chain joins TRBV6-1 to TRBJ2-3, with D unclear. Trimming shortened V by 1 base and J by 7 bases, and 9 bases separated the two germline ends. Looked up from germline, CDR1 is MNHNS and CDR2 is SASEGT. CDR3 length: 13 residues. CDR3 sequence reads: CASSEVGLYTQYF. DNA of the CDR3: TGTGCCAGCAGTGAAGTTGGCCTGTATACGCAGTATTTT.

This clonotype was detected a few times. The chain uses TRBV24-1 and TRBJ2-5, with 9 nucleotides matching TRBD1. Trimming at V came to 7 bases and at J to 2 bases, leaving 10 bases not matched to a gene. The germline V gene has CDR1 KGHDR and CDR2 SFDVKD. The CDR3 is made up of 16 amino acids. DNA for the CDR3: TGTGCCACCAGCGACAGGGGGTGGTTCCGTCAAGAGACCCAGTACTTC. Amino acids: CATSDRGWFRQETQYF.

Many counts were recorded for this clonotype. A much larger clone is a single base away; this may be a read error. This chain connects TRBV6-4 to TRBJ2-1; no clear D. The CDR3 extends over 11 amino acids. V shed 0 bases and J shed 6 bases, with 0 bases lying between them. CDR1 and CDR2 from the germline V gene are MRHNA and SNTAGT. CDR3 loop: CASSDSNEQFF. CDR3 nucleotide sequence: TGTGCCAGCAGTGACTCCAATGAGCAGTTCTTC.

This clonotype was observed a few times. The chain's CDR3 is CASSFSDRRNTEAFF. The DNA for the CDR3 is TGTGCCAGCAGTTTCAGTGATAGGAGGAACACTGAAGCTTTCTTT. The chain employs TRBV27 and TRBJ1-1; D is unresolved. CDR3 length: 15 amino acids. Per germline, CDR1 MNHEY and CDR2 SMNVEV (reference sequence). V gave up 3 bases and J gave up 1 base, with 12 bases separating them.

This clonotype has only a few counts. The chain employs TRBV2 and TRBJ2-2, with D uncertain. Trimming shortened V by 8 bases and J by 7 bases, and 8 bases separated the two germline ends. From germline, CDR1 is SNHLY and CDR2 FYNNEI. There are 11 residues in the CDR3. In nucleotides, the CDR3 is TGTGCCAGCTGGATAGACGGGGAGCTGTTTTTT. This codes for CASWIDGELFF.

This clonotype was picked up many times. The V and J genes are TRBV29-1 and TRBJ2-3, with TRBD1 matching 8 bases. The trim removed 6 bases at V and 7 bases at J, leaving 12 bases unmatched. The CDR3 length is 14 residues. Per the germline V gene, CDR1 is SQVTM and CDR2 is ANQGSEA. CDR3 residues: CSVSGTGGSYTQYF. CDR3 coding DNA: TGCAGCGTATCCGGGACAGGCGGATCGTATACGCAGTATTTT.

The V and J genes are TRBV13 and TRBJ1-2; 8 nucleotides match TRBD1. The V and J ends lost 1 base and 0 bases, in that order; junction bases with no gene match: 10. This CDR3 contains 18 residues. From germline, CDR1 is PRHDT and CDR2 FYEKMQ (reference sequence). The CDR3 here is CASSLAHGQGHPNYGYTF. CDR3 DNA sequence: TGTGCCAGCAGCTTAGCCCACGGACAGGGCCACCCTAACTATGGCTACACCTTC.

In its sample, this clonotype was seen a few times. The V gene is TRBV30, the J gene TRBJ2-1; D possibly corresponds to TRBD2 (5 bases). Between the trimmed V and J ends, which lost 8 bases and 9 bases, there was a span of 23 bases. The CDR3 sequence is 14 residues long. CDR1 is GTSNPN, CDR2 SVGIG, per germline (reference sequence). CDR3 DNA: TGTGCCGGTTCAACTAGAGCTGGGCTAGGTGAGCAGTTCTTC. Translation: CAGSTRAGLGEQFF.

The J gene is TRBJ1-2, the V gene TRBV6-1, with 11 bases fitting TRBD1. CDR3 length: 14 amino acids. CDR1 and CDR2 from the germline V gene are MNHNS and SASEGT. The trim removed 6 bases at V and 6 bases at J, leaving 6 bases unmatched. CDR3 bases: TGTGCCAGCAGCCGGGACAGGGGGGAAAATGGCTACACCTTC. Amino acid sequence: CASSRDRGENGYTF.

Concerning this clonotype: A much bigger clone sits one base away, suggesting this may be a read error. CDR3 sequence reads: CASSSGVGHTF. The CDR3 DNA is TGTGCCAGCAGTTCAGGGGTTGGCCACACCTTC. V and J are TRBV6-6 and TRBJ1-2; D might be TRBD1 (6 bases). The germline V gene has CDR1 MNHNY and CDR2 SVGAGI (reference sequence). This CDR3 is built from 11 residues.

The chain recombines TRBV28 with TRBJ2-3, with 14 bases that match TRBD2. This CDR3 contains 18 residues. Germline CDR1 and CDR2: MDHEN and SYDVKM. V trimming: 4 bases; J trimming: 0 bases; junction bases outside the gene matches: 6. CDR3 nucleotides: TGTGCCAGCAGTTCCGGGACTAGCGGGAGCGTTAGCACAGATACGCAGTATTTT. This codes for CASSSGTSGSVSTDTQYF. The whole variable domain, filled in from reference TRBV28 and TRBJ2-3, reads DVKVTQSSRYLVKRTGEKVFLECVQDMDHENMFWYRQDPGLGLRLIYFSYDVKMKEKGDIPEGYSVSREKKERFSLILESASTNQTSMYLCASSSGTSGSVSTDTQYFGPGTRLTVL.

This clonotype was seen only a few times. The chain has TRBV19 and TRBJ2-4, with a weak D call TRBD1 (5 bases). V was trimmed by 6 bases and J by 2 bases, leaving 14 bases between them. In germline, CDR1 is LNHDA, CDR2 SQIVND (reference sequence). This CDR3 region has 15 residues. The CDR3 protein is CASRDRRTPKNIQYF. CDR3 in DNA: TGTGCCAGTAGGGATCGAAGGACACCCAAAAACATTCAGTACTTC.

This clonotype has only one observation. The rearrangement uses TRBV18 and TRBJ2-7; 11 bases line up with TRBD1. Germline assignment: CDR1 KGHSH and CDR2 LQKENI. J was trimmed by 3 bases and V by 3 bases; bases with no gene match: 7. The CDR3 spans 16 residues. In DNA form, the CDR3 reads TGTGCCAGCTCACCGCTCGGGACAGGGGGTCACTACGAGCAGTACTTC. It encodes CASSPLGTGGHYEQYF.

The chain links TRBV28 to TRBJ2-5; 11 bases agree with TRBD1. Looked up from germline, CDR1 is MDHEN and CDR2 is SYDVKM. This CDR3 is built from 18 residues. The V segment lost 4 bases and the J segment 1 base; nucleotides outside the gene matches: 11. DNA of the CDR3: TGTGCCAGCAGTTCCTCCTACCCCGGGACAGGGGGCCAAGAGACCCAGTACTTC. Protein product: CASSSSYPGTGGQETQYF.

CDR3 sequence: CASSLASWLEGETQYF. Written as DNA, the CDR3 is TGTGCCAGCAGCTTAGCCTCCTGGCTAGAGGGAGAGACCCAGTACTTC. This sequence joins TRBV7-8 and TRBJ2-5, with D perhaps TRBD2 (5 bases). This CDR3 has 16 amino acids. Germline V gives CDR1 SGHVS, CDR2 FQNEAQ. Trimming pared 0 bases from V and 4 bases from J, leaving 15 bases between.

The chain is built from TRBV10-3 and TRBJ1-5, with 8 bases matching TRBD1. The germline CDR1 and CDR2 sequences are ENHRY and SYGVKD. With V trimmed by 6 bases and J by 7 bases, 11 bases remained unmatched. The CDR3 has 15 amino acids. CDR3: CAISAEDREGQPQHF. In nucleotides, the CDR3 is TGTGCCATCAGCGCCGAGGACAGGGAAGGACAGCCCCAGCATTTT.

The chain recombines TRBV27 with TRBJ2-7; possible D gene TRBD1, 6 bases. Trimming cost V 3 bases and J 6 bases, with 12 bases left between them. The germline gives CDR1 MNHEY, CDR2 SMNVEV (reference sequence). The length of the CDR3 is 13 residues. CDR3 DNA: TGTGCCAGCAGTTTGCTTGGACAGCCCGAGCAGTACTTC. Encoded protein: CASSLLGQPEQYF.

The genes are TRBV6-1 and TRBJ1-5; no clear D. The CDR3 consists of 14 residues. The germline V gene has CDR1 MNHNS and CDR2 SASEGT. Trimming cost V 2 bases and J 5 bases, with 10 bases left between them. The CDR3 nucleotides are TGTGCCAGCAGTGAAAATTGGCTTTATCAGCCCCAGCATTTT. It codes for CASSENWLYQPQHF.

This clonotype was counted a few times. The junction differs from germline at one of its ends, possibly a read error. The J gene is TRBJ2-3, the V gene TRBV24-1; unclear D gene. Germline V lookup: CDR1 KGHDR, CDR2 SFDVKD. The CDR3 contains 14 residues. In nucleotides, the CDR3 is TGTGCCACCAGTGATCCGTGGTACACAGATACTCAGTATTTT. This translates into CATSDPWYTDTQYF.

The chain carries TRBV19 and TRBJ1-2; TRBD1 matches 7 bases. The CDR3 loop spans 16 amino acids. After removal of 3 bases from V and 5 bases from J, the junction contained 12 bases not matched to a gene. Germline loops: CDR1 LNHDA, CDR2 SQIVND (reference sequence). CDR3 sequence reads: CASSIVRGGALYGYTF. CDR3 in DNA: TGTGCCAGTAGTATCGTGCGAGGGGGCGCTCTATATGGCTACACCTTC. Full variable domain (remainder filled in from reference TRBV19 and TRBJ1-2): DGGITQSPKYLFRKEGQNVTLSCEQNLNHDAMYWYRQDPGQGLRLIYYSQIVNDFQKGDIAEGYSVSREKKESFPLTVTSAQKNPTAFYLCASSIVRGGALYGYTFGSGTRLTVV.

This clonotype was observed a few times. The genes are TRBV28 and TRBJ2-7; D might be TRBD1 or TRBD2, each matching 5 bases. CDR1 and CDR2 (germline): MDHEN, SYDVKM. CDR3 size: 14 residues. V gave up 7 bases and J gave up 0 bases, with 13 bases separating them. The CDR3 DNA sequence: TGTGCCAGCACGGGACGGATAAGCTCCTACGAGCAGTACTTC. This codes for CASTGRISSYEQYF.

This clonotype was recorded a few times. The V gene is TRBV20-1, the J gene TRBJ2-5; 8 nucleotides align to TRBD1. Per germline, CDR1 DFQATT and CDR2 SNEGSKA (reference sequence). The CDR3 spans 13 residues. The ends lost 6 bases at V and 4 bases at J; junction bases unmatched: 7. CDR3 sequence reads: CSAGQGRLETQYF. The DNA of the CDR3 is TGCAGTGCAGGACAGGGTAGATTAGAGACCCAGTACTTC.

This clonotype showed up just a few times. The chain has TRBV7-2 and TRBJ2-1, with 7 bases identical to TRBD2. CDR1 and CDR2 (germline): SGHTA, FQGNSA. The CDR3 extends over 17 amino acids. V lost 3 bases to trimming and J lost 4 bases; unmatched junction nucleotides: 12. The CDR3 loop is CASSFGRFSGPYNEQFF. Written as DNA, the CDR3 is TGTGCCAGCAGCTTCGGCCGTTTTAGCGGGCCATACAATGAGCAGTTCTTC.